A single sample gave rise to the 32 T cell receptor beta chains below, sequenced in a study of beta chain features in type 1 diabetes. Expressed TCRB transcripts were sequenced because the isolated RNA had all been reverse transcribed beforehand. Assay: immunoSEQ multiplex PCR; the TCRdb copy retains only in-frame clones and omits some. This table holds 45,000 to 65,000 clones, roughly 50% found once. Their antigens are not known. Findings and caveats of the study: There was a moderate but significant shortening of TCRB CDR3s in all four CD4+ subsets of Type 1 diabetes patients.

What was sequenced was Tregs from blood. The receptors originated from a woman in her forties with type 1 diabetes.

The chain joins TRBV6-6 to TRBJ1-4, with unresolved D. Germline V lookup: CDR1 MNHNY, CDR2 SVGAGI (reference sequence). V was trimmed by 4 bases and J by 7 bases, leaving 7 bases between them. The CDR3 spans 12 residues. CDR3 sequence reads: CASSSLVEKLFF. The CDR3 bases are TGTGCCAGCAGTTCCCTCGTTGAAAAACTGTTTTTT.

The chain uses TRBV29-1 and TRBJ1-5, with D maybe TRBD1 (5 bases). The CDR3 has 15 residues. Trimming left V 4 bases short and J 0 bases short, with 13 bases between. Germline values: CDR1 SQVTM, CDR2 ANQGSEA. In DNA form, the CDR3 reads TGCAGCGTTGTGTCGGACATTAATAGCAATCAGCCCCAGCATTTT. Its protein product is CSVVSDINSNQPQHF.

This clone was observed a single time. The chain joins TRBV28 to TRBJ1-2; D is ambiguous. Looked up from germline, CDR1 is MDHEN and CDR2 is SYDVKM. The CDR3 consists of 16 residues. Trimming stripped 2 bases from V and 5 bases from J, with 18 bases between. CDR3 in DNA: TGTGCCAGCAGTTTACGGTCCGGAGGGATGGGGTATGGCTACACCTTC. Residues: CASSLRSGGMGYGYTF.

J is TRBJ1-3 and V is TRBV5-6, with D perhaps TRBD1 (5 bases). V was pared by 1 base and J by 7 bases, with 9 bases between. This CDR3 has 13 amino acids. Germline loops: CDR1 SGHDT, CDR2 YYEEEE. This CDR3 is CASSLQGRNTIYF. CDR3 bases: TGTGCCAGCAGCTTGCAGGGTAGGAACACCATATATTTT.

The CDR3 sequence is CASSQDSQGLNSPLHF. CDR3 nucleotide sequence: TGCGCCAGCAGCCAAGATTCCCAGGGCCTCAATTCACCCCTCCACTTT. J is TRBJ1-6 and V is TRBV4-1; tentative D call: TRBD1 (5 bases). Trimming removed 0 bases from V and 7 bases from J, with 13 bases in between. The CDR3 spans 16 residues. Germline values: CDR1 MGHRA, CDR2 YSYEKL.

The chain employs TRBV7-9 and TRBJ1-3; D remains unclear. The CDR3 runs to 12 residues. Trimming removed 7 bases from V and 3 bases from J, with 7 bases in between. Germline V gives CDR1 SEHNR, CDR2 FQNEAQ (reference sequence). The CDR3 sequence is CASTTGGNTIYF. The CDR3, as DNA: TGTGCCAGCACCACGGGTGGAAACACCATATATTTT.

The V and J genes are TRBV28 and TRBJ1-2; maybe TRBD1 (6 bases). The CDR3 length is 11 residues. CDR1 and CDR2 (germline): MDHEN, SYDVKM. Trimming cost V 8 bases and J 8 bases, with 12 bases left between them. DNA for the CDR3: TGTGCCAGCTTTTTAAGGGGGGGCTACACCTTC. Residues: CASFLRGGYTF.

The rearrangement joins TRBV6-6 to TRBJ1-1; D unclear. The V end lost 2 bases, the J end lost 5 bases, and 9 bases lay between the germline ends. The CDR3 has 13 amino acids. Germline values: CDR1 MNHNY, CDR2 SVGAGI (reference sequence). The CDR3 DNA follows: TGTGCCAGCAGTTACAGCGGTGAAACTGAAGCTTTCTTT. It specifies CASSYSGETEAFF.

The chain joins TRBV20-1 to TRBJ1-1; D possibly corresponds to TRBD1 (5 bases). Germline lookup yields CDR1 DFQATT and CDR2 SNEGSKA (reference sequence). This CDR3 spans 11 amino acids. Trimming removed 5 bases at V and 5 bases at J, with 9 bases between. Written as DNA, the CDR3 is TGCAGTGCTCCCCCAGGGACTGAAGCTTTCTTT. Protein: CSAPPGTEAFF.

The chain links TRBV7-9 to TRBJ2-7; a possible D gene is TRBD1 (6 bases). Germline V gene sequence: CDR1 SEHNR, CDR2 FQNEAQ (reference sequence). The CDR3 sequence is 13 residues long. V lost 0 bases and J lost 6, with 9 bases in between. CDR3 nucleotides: TGTGCCAGCAGCTTAGCGGGGGCAACCGAGCAGTACTTC. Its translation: CASSLAGATEQYF.

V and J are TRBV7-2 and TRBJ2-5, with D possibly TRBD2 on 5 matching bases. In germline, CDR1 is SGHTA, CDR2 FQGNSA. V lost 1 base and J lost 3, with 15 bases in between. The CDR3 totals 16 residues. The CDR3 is CASSLEPYQRKETQYF. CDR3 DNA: TGTGCCAGCAGCTTAGAGCCCTATCAGCGGAAAGAGACCCAGTACTTC.

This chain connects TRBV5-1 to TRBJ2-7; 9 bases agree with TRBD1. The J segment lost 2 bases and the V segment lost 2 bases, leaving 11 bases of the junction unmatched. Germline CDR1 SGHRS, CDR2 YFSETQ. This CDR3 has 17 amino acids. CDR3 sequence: CASSLITGTGTTYEQYF. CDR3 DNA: TGCGCCAGCAGCTTAATTACTGGGACAGGGACGACCTACGAGCAGTACTTC. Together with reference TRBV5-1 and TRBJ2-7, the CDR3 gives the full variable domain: KAGVTQTPRYLIKTRGQQVTLSCSPISGHRSVSWYQQTPGQGLQFLFEYFSETQRNKGNFPGRFSGRQFSNSRSEMNVSTLELGDSALYLCASSLITGTGTTYEQYFGPGTRLTVT.

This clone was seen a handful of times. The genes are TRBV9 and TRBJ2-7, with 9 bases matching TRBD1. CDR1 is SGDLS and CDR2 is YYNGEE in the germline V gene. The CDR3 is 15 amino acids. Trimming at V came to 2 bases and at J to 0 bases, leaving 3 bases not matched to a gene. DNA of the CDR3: TGTGCCAGCAGCGTCGGGACAGGGAGCTCCTACGAGCAGTACTTC. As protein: CASSVGTGSSYEQYF.

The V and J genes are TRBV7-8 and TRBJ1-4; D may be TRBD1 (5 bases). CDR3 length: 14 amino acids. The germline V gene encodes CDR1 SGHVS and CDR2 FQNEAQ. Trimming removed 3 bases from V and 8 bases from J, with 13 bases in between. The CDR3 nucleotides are TGTGCCAGCAGCTTCCAAGGGGTTGGAGAAAAACTGTTTTTT. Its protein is CASSFQGVGEKLFF.

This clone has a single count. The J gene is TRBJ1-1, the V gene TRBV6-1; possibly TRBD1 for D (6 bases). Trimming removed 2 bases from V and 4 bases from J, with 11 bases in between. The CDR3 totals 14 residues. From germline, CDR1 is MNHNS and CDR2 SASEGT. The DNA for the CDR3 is TGTGCCAGCAGTGAACAGGGGATCGGCACTGAAGCTTTCTTT. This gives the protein CASSEQGIGTEAFF.

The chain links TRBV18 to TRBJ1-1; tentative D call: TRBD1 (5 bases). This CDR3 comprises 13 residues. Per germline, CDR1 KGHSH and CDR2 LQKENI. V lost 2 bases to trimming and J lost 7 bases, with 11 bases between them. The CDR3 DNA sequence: TGTGCCAGCTCACCAGGACCGGGGGTTGAAGCTTTCTTT. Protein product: CASSPGPGVEAFF.

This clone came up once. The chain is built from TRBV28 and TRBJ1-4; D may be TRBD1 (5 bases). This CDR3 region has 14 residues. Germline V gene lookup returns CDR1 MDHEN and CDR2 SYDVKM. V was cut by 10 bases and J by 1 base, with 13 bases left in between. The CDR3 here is CATAGEVTNEKLFF. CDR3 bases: TGTGCCACCGCGGGGGAGGTAACTAATGAAAAACTGTTTTTT.

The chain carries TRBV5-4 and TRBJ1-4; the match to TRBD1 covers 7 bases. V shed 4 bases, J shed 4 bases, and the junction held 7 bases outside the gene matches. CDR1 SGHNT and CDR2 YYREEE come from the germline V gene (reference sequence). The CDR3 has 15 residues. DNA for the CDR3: TGTGCCAGCAGCGACAGACAGGGCTTTAATGAAAAACTGTTTTTT. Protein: CASSDRQGFNEKLFF.

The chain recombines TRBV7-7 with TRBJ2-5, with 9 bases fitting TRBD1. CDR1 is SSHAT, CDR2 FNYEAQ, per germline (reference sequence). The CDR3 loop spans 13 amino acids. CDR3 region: CATRDRGGETQYF. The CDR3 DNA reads TGTGCTACCCGAGACAGGGGGGGAGAGACCCAGTACTTC.

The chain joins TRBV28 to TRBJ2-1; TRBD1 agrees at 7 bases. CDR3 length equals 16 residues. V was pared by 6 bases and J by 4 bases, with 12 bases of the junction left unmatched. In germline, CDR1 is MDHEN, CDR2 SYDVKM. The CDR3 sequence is CASRPLDRVDYNEQFF. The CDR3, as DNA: TGTGCCAGCAGACCCCTTGACAGGGTTGATTACAATGAGCAGTTCTTC.

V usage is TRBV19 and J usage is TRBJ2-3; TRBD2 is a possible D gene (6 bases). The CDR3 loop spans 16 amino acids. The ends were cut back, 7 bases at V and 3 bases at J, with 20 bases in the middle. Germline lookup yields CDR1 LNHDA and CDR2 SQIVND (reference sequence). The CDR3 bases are TGTGCCAGTACCCCCGGGGGTCCTGGTTTTACAGATACGCAGTATTTT. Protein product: CASTPGGPGFTDTQYF. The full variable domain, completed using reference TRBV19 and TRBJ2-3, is DGGITQSPKYLFRKEGQNVTLSCEQNLNHDAMYWYRQDPGQGLRLIYYSQIVNDFQKGDIAEGYSVSREKKESFPLTVTSAQKNPTAFYLCASTPGGPGFTDTQYFGPGTRLTVL.

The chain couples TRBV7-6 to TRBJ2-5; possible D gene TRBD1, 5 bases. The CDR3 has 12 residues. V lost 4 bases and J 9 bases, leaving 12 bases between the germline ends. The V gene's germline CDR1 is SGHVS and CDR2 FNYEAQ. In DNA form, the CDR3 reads TGTGCCAGCAGCTACCAGGGTGAGGCCCAGTACTTC. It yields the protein CASSYQGEAQYF. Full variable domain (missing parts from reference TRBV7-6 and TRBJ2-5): GAGVSQSPRYKVTKRGQDVALRCDPISGHVSLYWYRQALGQGPEFLTYFNYEAQQDKSGLPNDRFSAERPEGSISTLTIQRTEQRDSAMYRCASSYQGEAQYFGPGTRLLVL.

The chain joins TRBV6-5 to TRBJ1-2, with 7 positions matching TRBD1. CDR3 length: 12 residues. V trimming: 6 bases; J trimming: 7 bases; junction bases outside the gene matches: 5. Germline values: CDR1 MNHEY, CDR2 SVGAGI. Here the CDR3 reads CASRDRVGGYTF. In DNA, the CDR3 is TGTGCCAGCAGAGACAGGGTCGGTGGCTACACCTTC.

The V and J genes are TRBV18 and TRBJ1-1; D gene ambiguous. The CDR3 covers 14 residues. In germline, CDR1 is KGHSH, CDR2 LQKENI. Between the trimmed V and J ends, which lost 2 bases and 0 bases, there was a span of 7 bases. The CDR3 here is CASSPTRMNTEAFF. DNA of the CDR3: TGTGCCAGCTCACCAACGAGAATGAACACTGAAGCTTTCTTT.

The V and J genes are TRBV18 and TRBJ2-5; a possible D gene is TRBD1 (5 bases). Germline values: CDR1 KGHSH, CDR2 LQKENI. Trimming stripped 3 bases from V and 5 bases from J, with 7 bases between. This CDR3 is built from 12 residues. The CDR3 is CASSPDMETQYF. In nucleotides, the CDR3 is TGTGCCAGCTCACCGGACATGGAGACCCAGTACTTC.

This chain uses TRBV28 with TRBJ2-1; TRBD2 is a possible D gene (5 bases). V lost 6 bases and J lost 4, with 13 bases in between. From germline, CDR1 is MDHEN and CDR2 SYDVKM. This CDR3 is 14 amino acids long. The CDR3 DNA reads TGTGCCAGCAGAAGCGGAGTCATTTACAATGAGCAGTTCTTC. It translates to CASRSGVIYNEQFF. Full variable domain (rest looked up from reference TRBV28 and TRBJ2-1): DVKVTQSSRYLVKRTGEKVFLECVQDMDHENMFWYRQDPGLGLRLIYFSYDVKMKEKGDIPEGYSVSREKKERFSLILESASTNQTSMYLCASRSGVIYNEQFFGPGTRLTVL.

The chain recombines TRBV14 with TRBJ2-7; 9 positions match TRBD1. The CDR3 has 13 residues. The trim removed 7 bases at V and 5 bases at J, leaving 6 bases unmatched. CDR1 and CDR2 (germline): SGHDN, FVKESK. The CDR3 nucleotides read TGTGCCAGCAACTGGGACAGGGACAACGAGCAGTACTTC. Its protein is CASNWDRDNEQYF. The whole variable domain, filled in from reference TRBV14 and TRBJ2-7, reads EAGVTQFPSHSVIEKGQTVTLRCDPISGHDNLYWYRRVMGKEIKFLLHFVKESKQDESGMPNNRFLAERTGGTYSTLKVQPAELEDSGVYFCASNWDRDNEQYFGPGTRLTVT.

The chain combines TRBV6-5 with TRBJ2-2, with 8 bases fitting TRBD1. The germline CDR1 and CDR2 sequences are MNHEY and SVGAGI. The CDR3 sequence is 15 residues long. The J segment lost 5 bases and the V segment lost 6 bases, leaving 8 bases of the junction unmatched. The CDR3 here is CASSGPTGVTGELFF. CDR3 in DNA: TGTGCCAGCAGCGGTCCGACAGGGGTAACCGGGGAGCTGTTTTTT.

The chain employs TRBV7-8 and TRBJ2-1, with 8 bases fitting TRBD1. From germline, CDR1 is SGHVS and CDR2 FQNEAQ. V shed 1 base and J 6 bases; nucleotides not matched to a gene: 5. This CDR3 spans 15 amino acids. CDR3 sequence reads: CASSLGQGAGNEQFF. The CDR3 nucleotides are TGTGCCAGCAGCTTAGGCCAGGGGGCTGGCAATGAGCAGTTCTTC.

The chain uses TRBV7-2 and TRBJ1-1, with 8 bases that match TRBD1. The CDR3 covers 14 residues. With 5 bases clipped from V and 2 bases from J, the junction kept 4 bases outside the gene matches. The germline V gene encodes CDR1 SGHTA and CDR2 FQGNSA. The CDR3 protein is CASSMTGANTEAFF. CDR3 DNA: TGTGCCAGCAGCATGACAGGGGCAAACACTGAAGCTTTCTTT.

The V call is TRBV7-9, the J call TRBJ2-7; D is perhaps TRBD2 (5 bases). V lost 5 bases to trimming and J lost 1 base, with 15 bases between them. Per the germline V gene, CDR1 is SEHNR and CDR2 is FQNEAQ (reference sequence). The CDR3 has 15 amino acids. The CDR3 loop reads CASSPRGSGSYEQYF. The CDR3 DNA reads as TGTGCCAGCAGCCCAAGAGGCAGCGGATCCTACGAGCAGTACTTC.

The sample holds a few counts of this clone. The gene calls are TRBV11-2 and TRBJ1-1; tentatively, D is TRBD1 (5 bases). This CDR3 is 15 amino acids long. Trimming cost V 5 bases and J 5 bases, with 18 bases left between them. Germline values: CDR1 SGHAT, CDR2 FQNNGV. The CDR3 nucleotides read TGTGCCAGCAGCCAGTCACTTCAGGGTCTGACTGAAGCTTTCTTT. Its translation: CASSQSLQGLTEAFF.